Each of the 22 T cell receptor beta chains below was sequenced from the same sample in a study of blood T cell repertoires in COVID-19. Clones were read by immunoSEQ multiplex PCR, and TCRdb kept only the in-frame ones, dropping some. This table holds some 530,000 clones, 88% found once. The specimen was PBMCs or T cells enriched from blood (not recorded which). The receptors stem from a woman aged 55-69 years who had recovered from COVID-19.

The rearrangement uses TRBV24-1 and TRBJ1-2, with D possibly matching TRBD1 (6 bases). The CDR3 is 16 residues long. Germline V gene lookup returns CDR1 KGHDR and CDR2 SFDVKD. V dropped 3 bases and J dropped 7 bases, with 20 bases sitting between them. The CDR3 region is CATSDNGGRRSSGYTF. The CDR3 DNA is TGTGCCACCAGTGATAATGGGGGCAGGCGGAGTTCTGGCTACACCTTC.

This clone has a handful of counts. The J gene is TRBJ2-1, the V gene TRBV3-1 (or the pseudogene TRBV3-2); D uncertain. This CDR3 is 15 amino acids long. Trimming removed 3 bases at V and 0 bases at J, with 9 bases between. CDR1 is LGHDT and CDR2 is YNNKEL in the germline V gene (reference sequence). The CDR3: CASSHFPSSYNEQFF. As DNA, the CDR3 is TGTGCCAGCAGCCATTTCCCCAGCTCCTACAATGAGCAGTTCTTC.

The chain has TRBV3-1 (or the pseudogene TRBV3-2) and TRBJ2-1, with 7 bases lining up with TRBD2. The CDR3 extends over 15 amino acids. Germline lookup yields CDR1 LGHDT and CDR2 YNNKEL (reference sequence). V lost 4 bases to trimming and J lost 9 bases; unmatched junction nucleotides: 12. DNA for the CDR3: TGTGCCAGCAGCCCCCAACCGGGACTAAGAAGTGAGCAGTTCTTC. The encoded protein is CASSPQPGLRSEQFF.

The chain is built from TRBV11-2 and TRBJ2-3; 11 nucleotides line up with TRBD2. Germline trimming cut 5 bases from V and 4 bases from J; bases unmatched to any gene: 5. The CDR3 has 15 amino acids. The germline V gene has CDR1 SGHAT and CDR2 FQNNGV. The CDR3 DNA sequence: TGTGCCAGCAGCGCCCTGGGACTAGCGGCAGATACGCAGTATTTT. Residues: CASSALGLAADTQYF.

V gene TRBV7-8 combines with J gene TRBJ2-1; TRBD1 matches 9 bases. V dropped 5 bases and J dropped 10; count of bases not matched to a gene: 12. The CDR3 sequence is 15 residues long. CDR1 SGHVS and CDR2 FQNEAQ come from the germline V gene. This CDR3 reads CASSRPGQGLLEQFF. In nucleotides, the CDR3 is TGTGCCAGCAGCCGACCGGGACAGGGACTCCTAGAGCAGTTCTTC.

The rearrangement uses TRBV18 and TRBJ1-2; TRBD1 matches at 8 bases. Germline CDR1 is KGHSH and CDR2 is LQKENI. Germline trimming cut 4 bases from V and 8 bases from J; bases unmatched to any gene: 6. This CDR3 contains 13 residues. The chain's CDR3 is CASSLGTGGGYTF. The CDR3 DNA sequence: TGTGCCAGCTCACTCGGGACAGGCGGCGGCTACACCTTC.

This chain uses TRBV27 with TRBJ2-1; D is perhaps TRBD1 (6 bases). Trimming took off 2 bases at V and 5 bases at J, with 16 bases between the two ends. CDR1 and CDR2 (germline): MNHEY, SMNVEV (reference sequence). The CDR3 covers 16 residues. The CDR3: CASSLEQGKEDNEQFF. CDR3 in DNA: TGTGCCAGCAGTTTAGAGCAGGGGAAGGAAGACAATGAGCAGTTCTTC.

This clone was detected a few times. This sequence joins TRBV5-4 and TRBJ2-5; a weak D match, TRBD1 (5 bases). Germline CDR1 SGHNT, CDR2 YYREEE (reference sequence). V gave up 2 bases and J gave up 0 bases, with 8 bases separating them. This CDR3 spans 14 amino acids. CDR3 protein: CASSFDRNQETQYF. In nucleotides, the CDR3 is TGTGCCAGCAGCTTCGACAGAAACCAAGAGACCCAGTACTTC.

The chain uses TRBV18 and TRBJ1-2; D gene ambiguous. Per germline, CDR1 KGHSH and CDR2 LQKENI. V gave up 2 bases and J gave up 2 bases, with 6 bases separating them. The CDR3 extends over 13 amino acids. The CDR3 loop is CASSPDLNYGYTF. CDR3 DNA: TGTGCCAGCTCACCAGATCTAAACTATGGCTACACCTTC.

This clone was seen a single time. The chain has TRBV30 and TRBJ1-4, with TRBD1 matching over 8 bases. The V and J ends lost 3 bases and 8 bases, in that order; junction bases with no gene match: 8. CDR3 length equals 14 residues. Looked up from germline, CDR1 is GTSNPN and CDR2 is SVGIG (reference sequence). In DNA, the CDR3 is TGTGCCTGGAGGAAGGGGACAGGTGGGGAAAAACTGTTTTTT. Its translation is CAWRKGTGGEKLFF.

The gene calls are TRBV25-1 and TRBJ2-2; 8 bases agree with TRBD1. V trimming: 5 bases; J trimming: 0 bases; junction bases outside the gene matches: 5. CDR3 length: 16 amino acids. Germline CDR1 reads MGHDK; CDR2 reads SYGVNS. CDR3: CASSPWTGSNTGELFF. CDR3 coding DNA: TGTGCCAGCAGTCCCTGGACAGGGTCGAACACCGGGGAGCTGTTTTTT.

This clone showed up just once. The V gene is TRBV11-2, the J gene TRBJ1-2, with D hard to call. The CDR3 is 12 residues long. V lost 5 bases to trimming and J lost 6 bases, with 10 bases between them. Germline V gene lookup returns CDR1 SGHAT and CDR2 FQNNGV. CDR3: CASSRRADGYTF. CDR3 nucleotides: TGTGCCAGCAGCCGGAGGGCGGATGGCTACACCTTC.

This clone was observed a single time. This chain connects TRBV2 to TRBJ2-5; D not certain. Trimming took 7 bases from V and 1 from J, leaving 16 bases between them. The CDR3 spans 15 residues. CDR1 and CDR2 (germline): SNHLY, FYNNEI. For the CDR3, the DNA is TGTGCCAGCACAGTCCTACAGACACTCCAAGAGACCCAGTACTTC. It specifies CASTVLQTLQETQYF.

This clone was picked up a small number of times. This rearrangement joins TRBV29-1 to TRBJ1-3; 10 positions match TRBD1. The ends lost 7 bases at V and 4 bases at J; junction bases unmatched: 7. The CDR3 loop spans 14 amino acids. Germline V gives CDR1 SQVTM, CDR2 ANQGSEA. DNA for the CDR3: TGCAGCGCCGAAGGGACAGGGGTCGGAAACACCATATATTTT. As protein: CSAEGTGVGNTIYF.

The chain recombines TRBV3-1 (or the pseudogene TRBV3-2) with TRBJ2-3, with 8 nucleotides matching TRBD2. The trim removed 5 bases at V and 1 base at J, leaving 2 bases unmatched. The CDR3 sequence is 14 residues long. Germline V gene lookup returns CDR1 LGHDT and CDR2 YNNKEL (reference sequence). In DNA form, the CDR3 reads TGTGCCAGCAGCTCGCGGGGGGGCACAGATACGCAGTATTTT. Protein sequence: CASSSRGGTDTQYF.

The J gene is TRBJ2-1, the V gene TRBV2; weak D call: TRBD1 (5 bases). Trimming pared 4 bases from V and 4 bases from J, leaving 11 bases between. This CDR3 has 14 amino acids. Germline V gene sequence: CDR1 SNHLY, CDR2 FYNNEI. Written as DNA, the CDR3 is TGTGCCAGCAGTGCCAGACAGCGATACAATGAGCAGTTCTTC. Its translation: CASSARQRYNEQFF.

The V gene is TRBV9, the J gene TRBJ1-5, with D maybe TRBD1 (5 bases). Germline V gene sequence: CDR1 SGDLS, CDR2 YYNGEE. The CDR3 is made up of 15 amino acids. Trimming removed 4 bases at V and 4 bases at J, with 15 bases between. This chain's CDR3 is CASSFTDSLNQPQHF. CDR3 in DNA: TGTGCCAGCAGCTTCACTGACAGCCTAAATCAGCCCCAGCATTTT.

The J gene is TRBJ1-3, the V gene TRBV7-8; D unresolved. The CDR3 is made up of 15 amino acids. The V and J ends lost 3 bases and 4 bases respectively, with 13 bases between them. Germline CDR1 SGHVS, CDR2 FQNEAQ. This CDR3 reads CASSFSPSGGNTIYF. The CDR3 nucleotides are TGTGCCAGCAGCTTTTCTCCCTCAGGAGGAAACACCATATATTTT. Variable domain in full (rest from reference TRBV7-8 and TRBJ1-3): GAGVSQSPRYKVAKRGQDVALRCDPISGHVSLFWYQQALGQGPEFLTYFQNEAQLDKSGLPSDRFFAERPEGSVSTLKIQRTQQEDSAVYLCASSFSPSGGNTIYFGEGSWLTVV.

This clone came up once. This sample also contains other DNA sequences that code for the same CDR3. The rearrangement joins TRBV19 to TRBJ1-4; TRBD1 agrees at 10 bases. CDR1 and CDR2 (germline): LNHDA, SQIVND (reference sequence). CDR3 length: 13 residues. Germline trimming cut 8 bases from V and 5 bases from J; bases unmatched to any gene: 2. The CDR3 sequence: CASRDRGNEKLFF. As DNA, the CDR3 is TGTGCCAGTCGGGACAGGGGAAATGAAAAACTGTTTTTT.

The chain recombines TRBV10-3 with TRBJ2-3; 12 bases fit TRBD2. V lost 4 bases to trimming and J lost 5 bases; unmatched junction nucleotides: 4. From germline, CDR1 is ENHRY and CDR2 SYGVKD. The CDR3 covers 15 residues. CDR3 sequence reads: CAISGTSGEVDTQYF. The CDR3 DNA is TGTGCCATCAGTGGGACTAGCGGGGAGGTAGATACGCAGTATTTT.

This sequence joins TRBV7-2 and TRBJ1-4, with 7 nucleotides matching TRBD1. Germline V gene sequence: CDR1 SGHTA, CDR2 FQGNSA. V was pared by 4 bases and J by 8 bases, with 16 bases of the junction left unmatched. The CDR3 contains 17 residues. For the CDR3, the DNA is TGTGCCAGCAGCTCCCGGATGGAAGGCGCAGGGGGGGAAAAACTGTTTTTT. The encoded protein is CASSSRMEGAGGEKLFF.

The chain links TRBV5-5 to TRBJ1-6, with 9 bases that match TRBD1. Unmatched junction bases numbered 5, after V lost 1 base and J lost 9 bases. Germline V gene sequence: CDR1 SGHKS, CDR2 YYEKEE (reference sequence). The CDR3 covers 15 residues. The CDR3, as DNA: TGTGCCAGCAGCTTGTGGGGGACAGGGACTTCACCCCTCCACTTT. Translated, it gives CASSLWGTGTSPLHF.